The present T cell receptor (beta chain) was sequenced within a study of T cell responses to AZD1222 COVID-19 vaccine. Study-wide results and caveats: Repertoires were collected only later (after the peak T cell response had occurred). After two AZD1222 doses, spike-specific TCR breadth and depth rose versus day 0.

This CDR3 region has 14 residues. V was pared by 4 bases and J by 4 bases, with 14 bases between. In germline, CDR1 is SGHRS, CDR2 YFSETQ. The repertoire was sequenced with immunoSEQ multiplex PCR; TCRdb's copy has only in-frame clones and lacks some. The table shows some 170,000 clones, with approximately 88% occurring only once. With respect to this clone: As yet, its antigen is unknown.

The sample in question was peripheral blood, obtained 28 days after the second AZD1222 dose. This chain connects TRBV5-1 to TRBJ1-2; D is perhaps TRBD1 (5 bases). The sequence was obtained from an adult who received the AZD1222 COVID-19 vaccine. The CDR3 region has the DNA TGCGCCAGCAGCAGGGGCACCGAGAGCTATGGCTACACCTTC. The encoded protein is CASSRGTESYGYTF.